A single sample gave rise to the 3 T cell receptor beta chains below, sequenced in a study of blood T cell repertoires in COVID-19. Only in-frame clones appear in the TCRdb table, and some are missing; sequencing was by immunoSEQ multiplex PCR. The data contain about 200,000 clones, 83% of them singletons. The sample comprised PBMCs or T cells enriched from blood (not recorded which). The origin of the receptors is a woman aged 45-60 years who had been exposed to COVID-19.

This chain connects TRBV11-2 to TRBJ2-1; no reliable D call. The CDR3 consists of 12 residues. The V and J ends lost 3 bases and 8 bases respectively, with 8 bases between them. CDR1 SGHAT and CDR2 FQNNGV come from the germline V gene. The CDR3 spells CASSFYFDEQFF. DNA of the CDR3: TGTGCCAGCAGCTTTTACTTCGATGAGCAGTTCTTC.

The rearrangement links TRBV27 to TRBJ1-5; D not certain. Germline loops: CDR1 MNHEY, CDR2 SMNVEV (reference sequence). The V gene lost 8 bases and the J gene lost 2 bases, with 10 bases spanning the gap. This CDR3 is 13 amino acids long. The CDR3 sequence: CASRLGGNQPQHF. The CDR3 DNA is TGTGCCAGCCGTCTCGGGGGCAATCAGCCCCAGCATTTT.

This clone appeared a single time. Other DNA variants within this sample encode the same CDR3. The rearrangement joins TRBV30 to TRBJ1-5; TRBD1 agrees at 9 bases. This CDR3 region has 14 residues. The germline gives CDR1 GTSNPN, CDR2 SVGIG (reference sequence). The V and J ends lost 5 bases and 4 bases, in that order; junction bases with no gene match: 6. CDR3 sequence (DNA): TGTGCCTGGTCCCCGGGACAGGGTAATCAGCCCCAGCATTTT. This translates into CAWSPGQGNQPQHF.